One sample yielded the 2 T cell receptor beta chains listed below, sequenced in a study of T-cell memory formation after mild COVID-19. TCRdb recomputed calls from the 5' RACE reads with MiXCR, one row per CDR3 protein. The table records approximately 400,000 distinct CDR3 sequences, 24% of them present only once. Sequenced input: PBMCs or a T cell subset sorted from them (not recorded which). The source of these receptors is an adult woman who had mild COVID-19 (a few samples of this study predate the infection). Cell type and time point are not known.

The chain couples TRBV6-2 or TRBV6-3 to TRBJ2-2, with D possibly TRBD1 on 7 matching bases. Germline V lookup: CDR1 MNHEY, CDR2 SVGEGT. Trimming took off 3 bases at V and 0 bases at J, with 17 bases between the two ends. This CDR3 contains 18 residues. CDR3 nucleotides: TGTGCCAGCAGTTATCAGGCAGGGGGGCCTTCGAACACCGGGGAGCTGTTTTTT. It specifies CASSYQAGGPSNTGELFF.

The chain is built from TRBV15 and TRBJ1-5, with TRBD1 as a possible D gene (5 bases). The germline CDR1 and CDR2 sequences are LNHNV and YYDKDF (reference sequence). Between the trimmed V and J ends, which lost 3 bases and 6 bases, there was a span of 12 bases. The CDR3 sequence is 14 residues long. CDR3 coding DNA: TGTGCCACCAGCAGGGAGGGGAATCGTCAGCCCCAGCATTTT. Translated: CATSREGNRQPQHF.